The 21 T cell receptor beta chains listed next were all sequenced from one sample in a study of cytomegalovirus exposure and HLA in healthy donors. In the PCR, 60 Vbeta and 13 Jbeta primers were used. Libraries were prepared by immunoSEQ multiplex PCR; TCRdb keeps only in-frame clonotypes and omits some of them. This sample carries about 170,000 clones, around 76% of them seen once, and the ten largest clones take approximately 2%. Sequences were obtained from PBMCs. These receptors were taken from a woman aged 30 to 39 in good health and CMV-seropositive.

The chain links TRBV27 to TRBJ2-1; TRBD1 might be the D (5 bases). From germline, CDR1 is MNHEY and CDR2 SMNVEV (reference sequence). This CDR3 has 16 amino acids. V shed 6 bases and J shed 5 bases, with 20 bases lying between them. The CDR3 spells CASSPTRAFQNNEQFF. In nucleotides, the CDR3 is TGTGCCAGCAGCCCCACCAGGGCCTTTCAGAACAATGAGCAGTTCTTC.

V and J are TRBV25-1 and TRBJ2-5, with a possible D match to TRBD1 (6 bases). The V and J ends lost 7 bases and 2 bases respectively, with 14 bases between them. Germline CDR1 MGHDK, CDR2 SYGVNS. This CDR3 region has 14 residues. CDR3 protein: CASTPRTAQETQYF. CDR3 in DNA: TGTGCCAGCACCCCGAGGACAGCACAAGAGACCCAGTACTTC.

The chain is built from TRBV6-1 and TRBJ2-7; 7 bases map to TRBD1. Germline-derived CDR1 and CDR2 are MNHNS and SASEGT. Unmatched junction bases numbered 6, after V lost 4 bases and J lost 3 bases. CDR3 length: 14 residues. CDR3 bases: TGTGCCAGCAGTGGGGTGGGGACAGACTACGAGCAGTACTTC. Its protein product is CASSGVGTDYEQYF.

This clone was counted once. The chain joins TRBV20-1 to TRBJ1-2; D gene ambiguous. Trimming shortened V by 5 bases and J by 7 bases, and 5 bases separated the two germline ends. Per the germline V gene, CDR1 is DFQATT and CDR2 is SNEGSKA (reference sequence). CDR3 length: 9 amino acids. CDR3 in DNA: TGCAGTGCTGGGCTTGGCTACACCTTC. As protein: CSAGLGYTF.

This chain connects TRBV9 to TRBJ1-1, with D perhaps matching TRBD1 (5 bases). The V and J ends lost 0 bases and 8 bases respectively, with 11 bases between them. CDR3 size: 13 residues. Looked up from germline, CDR1 is SGDLS and CDR2 is YYNGEE. CDR3 in amino acids: CASSVEGQEEAFF. CDR3 DNA sequence: TGTGCCAGCAGCGTAGAGGGGCAGGAGGAAGCTTTCTTT.

This clone was detected once. The CDR3 region is CASSYGSGVNTDTQYF. As DNA, the CDR3 is TGTGCCAGCAGTTACGGGAGCGGGGTGAACACAGATACGCAGTATTTT. This chain joins TRBV6-5 and TRBJ2-3; 7 bases match TRBD2. This CDR3 has 16 residues. The V segment lost 2 bases and the J segment 2 bases; nucleotides outside the gene matches: 7. Germline V gene lookup returns CDR1 MNHEY and CDR2 SVGAGI.

The chain combines TRBV4-3 with TRBJ2-7; 9 nucleotides line up with TRBD2. CDR1 LGHNA and CDR2 YSLEER come from the germline V gene. This CDR3 is built from 17 residues. V lost 0 bases, J lost 0 bases, and 6 bases stayed unmatched. Here the CDR3 DNA reads TGCGCCAGCAGCCAAGATATCCTAGCGGGATCCTCCTACGAGCAGTACTTC. Its protein is CASSQDILAGSSYEQYF.

This clone was found once. The CDR3 sequence is CASSSRPPGDTEAFF. For the CDR3, the DNA is TGCGCCAGCAGCTCGAGGCCTCCAGGGGACACTGAAGCTTTCTTT. The chain is built from TRBV5-1 and TRBJ1-1; possibly TRBD1 for D (6 bases). This CDR3 has 15 amino acids. Trimming took 3 bases from V and 3 from J, leaving 15 bases between them. Germline values: CDR1 SGHRS, CDR2 YFSETQ.

J is TRBJ1-5 and V is TRBV7-9; 7 bases line up with TRBD1. V lost 3 bases, J lost 4 bases, and 6 bases stayed unmatched. Germline V lookup: CDR1 SEHNR, CDR2 FQNEAQ (reference sequence). The CDR3 length is 15 residues. CDR3 sequence (DNA): TGTGCCAGCAGCTTCGAGGGACAGCCGAATCAGCCCCAGCATTTT. Protein: CASSFEGQPNQPQHF.

This chain uses TRBV7-2 with TRBJ1-5, with TRBD1 as a possible D gene (5 bases). Looked up from germline, CDR1 is SGHTA and CDR2 is FQGNSA. The CDR3 sequence is 15 residues long. V was shortened by 5 bases and J by 3 bases, with 14 bases between the two germline ends. This chain's CDR3 is CASSLSWGPNQPQHF. The CDR3, as DNA: TGTGCCAGCAGCCTAAGTTGGGGCCCCAATCAGCCCCAGCATTTT.

The V and J genes are TRBV5-4 and TRBJ2-7, with D perhaps TRBD2 (5 bases). Trimming cost V 1 base and J 2 bases, with 16 bases left between them. The CDR3 consists of 16 residues. The germline V gene encodes CDR1 SGHNT and CDR2 YYREEE (reference sequence). CDR3 residues: CASSLSYEGTTYEQYF. The CDR3 nucleotides read TGTGCCAGCAGCTTGTCCTACGAGGGTACGACCTACGAGCAGTACTTC.

The J gene is TRBJ1-2, the V gene TRBV5-5; the D is unclear. With 2 bases removed from V and 5 bases from J, the gap between germline ends came to 7 bases. Per the germline V gene, CDR1 is SGHKS and CDR2 is YYEKEE (reference sequence). This CDR3 comprises 12 residues. The CDR3 DNA sequence: TGTGCCAGCAGCTTTCCAGATTATGGCTACACCTTC. It specifies CASSFPDYGYTF.

The rearrangement joins TRBV19 to TRBJ2-1; D call uncertain. The CDR3 is made up of 14 amino acids. Germline V gives CDR1 LNHDA, CDR2 SQIVND (reference sequence). V was trimmed by 7 bases and J by 0 bases, leaving 10 bases between them. The CDR3 region is CASNVRSSYNEQFF. The CDR3 DNA reads as TGTGCCAGTAACGTGAGGAGCTCCTACAATGAGCAGTTCTTC.

The CDR3 here is CAISESGAGPSYGYTF. CDR3 DNA sequence: TGTGCCATCAGTGAGTCCGGTGCAGGCCCCAGCTATGGCTACACCTTC. The gene calls are TRBV10-3 and TRBJ1-2; D unclear. Looked up from germline, CDR1 is ENHRY and CDR2 is SYGVKD. V gave up 0 bases and J gave up 4 bases, with 15 bases separating them. This CDR3 has 16 residues.

This clone was observed once. V usage is TRBV5-1 and J usage is TRBJ1-2, with D perhaps matching TRBD1 (6 bases). Germline-derived CDR1 and CDR2 are SGHRS and YFSETQ. This CDR3 has 13 residues. Trimming stripped 0 bases from V and 7 bases from J, with 10 bases between. The CDR3 here is CASSLEGGPGYTF. In nucleotides, the CDR3 is TGCGCCAGCAGCTTGGAGGGGGGGCCTGGCTACACCTTC.

This chain uses TRBV7-9 with TRBJ2-3; 8 positions agree with TRBD1. The germline V gene encodes CDR1 SEHNR and CDR2 FQNEAQ (reference sequence). The trim removed 2 bases at V and 1 base at J, leaving 2 bases unmatched. This CDR3 is built from 15 residues. CDR3 region: CASSLSQGGTDTQYF. DNA of the CDR3: TGTGCCAGCAGCTTATCACAGGGGGGCACAGATACGCAGTATTTT. The full variable domain, with the rest looked up from reference TRBV7-9 and TRBJ2-3, is DTGVSQNPRHKITKRGQNVTFRCDPISEHNRLYWYRQTLGQGPEFLTYFQNEAQLEKSRLLSDRFSAERPKGSFSTLEIQRTEQGDSAMYLCASSLSQGGTDTQYFGPGTRLTVL.

This chain joins TRBV6-1 and TRBJ2-7; the match to TRBD1 covers 8 bases. V lost 4 bases to trimming and J lost 7 bases; unmatched junction nucleotides: 6. In germline, CDR1 is MNHNS, CDR2 SASEGT. The CDR3 length is 13 residues. The CDR3 nucleotides read TGTGCCAGCAGTGCTCGGACAGGGTATGAGCAGTACTTC. This encodes CASSARTGYEQYF.

The chain has TRBV15 and TRBJ2-7, with unresolved D. V dropped 1 base and J dropped 5 bases, with 12 bases sitting between them. Germline assignment: CDR1 LNHNV and CDR2 YYDKDF (reference sequence). The CDR3 consists of 14 residues. The CDR3 bases are TGTGCCACCAGCAGAGTACTACCTACTGACGAGCAGTACTTC. The encoded protein is CATSRVLPTDEQYF.

The chain recombines TRBV6-5 with TRBJ1-3; D is perhaps TRBD1 (6 bases). The CDR3 length is 13 residues. V shed 8 bases and J shed 8 bases, with 16 bases lying between them. Germline V gene data show CDR1 as MNHEY and CDR2 as SVGAGI. The CDR3 region is CASRNLQGHTIYF. CDR3 DNA sequence: TGTGCCAGCCGAAATTTACAGGGACACACCATATATTTT.

The gene calls are TRBV6-6 and TRBJ1-3, with TRBD1 identical over 7 bases. The V gene's germline CDR1 is MNHNY and CDR2 SVGAGI (reference sequence). V was pared by 10 bases and J by 0 bases, with 12 bases of the junction left unmatched. The CDR3 runs 16 residues. This CDR3 reads CATERGQLSSGNTIYF. The CDR3 region has the DNA TGTGCCACGGAGAGGGGACAGTTGAGCTCTGGAAACACCATATATTTT.

The chain carries TRBV4-3 and TRBJ1-2; tentatively, D is TRBD1 (6 bases). V lost 0 bases and J 4 bases, leaving 12 bases between the germline ends. The CDR3 length is 15 residues. Germline values: CDR1 LGHNA, CDR2 YSLEER. The CDR3 loop reads CASSQDFQGSYGYTF. Written as DNA, the CDR3 is TGCGCCAGCAGCCAAGATTTTCAGGGGAGCTATGGCTACACCTTC.